The 5 T cell receptor beta chains below were found in one sample sequenced in a study of blood T cell repertoires in COVID-19. Clones were read by immunoSEQ multiplex PCR, and TCRdb kept only the in-frame ones, dropping some. The sample records roughly 400,000 clones, 70% to 90% being singletons. The sequenced sample was PBMCs or T cells enriched from blood (not recorded which). These TCRs come from a woman aged 18-35 years who had been exposed to COVID-19.

The chain uses TRBV12-3 or TRBV12-4 and TRBJ1-3; D not resolved. This CDR3 comprises 12 residues. Trimming stripped 6 bases from V and 0 bases from J, with 3 bases between. CDR3: CASSNSGNTIYF. CDR3 nucleotides: TGTGCCAGCAGCAACTCTGGAAACACCATATATTTT.

For this clone: Additional DNA sequences in this sample encode the identical CDR3. This chain uses TRBV9 with TRBJ2-1; 9 nucleotides match TRBD2. Germline V gene data show CDR1 as SGDLS and CDR2 as YYNGEE. The V and J ends lost 0 bases and 3 bases, in that order; junction bases with no gene match: 1. The CDR3 totals 15 residues. Here the CDR3 reads CASSVGSGSYNEQFF. As DNA, the CDR3 is TGTGCCAGCAGCGTAGGTAGCGGGAGCTACAATGAGCAGTTCTTC.

The chain uses TRBV7-2 and TRBJ2-1; 7 bases agree with TRBD1. V was clipped by 2 bases and J by 5 bases; unmatched bases: 3. Germline assignment: CDR1 SGHTA and CDR2 FQGNSA. The CDR3 contains 14 residues. The CDR3 here is CASSLNQGDNEQFF. Here the CDR3 DNA reads TGTGCCAGCAGCTTAAATCAGGGGGACAATGAGCAGTTCTTC.

The rearrangement joins TRBV7-2 to TRBJ2-3; tentatively, D is TRBD2 (6 bases). V lost 1 base, J lost 4 bases, and 9 bases lay in between. CDR3 length equals 14 residues. Germline CDR1 SGHTA, CDR2 FQGNSA. CDR3 protein: CASSLVQRADTQYF. The CDR3 DNA follows: TGTGCCAGCAGCTTAGTCCAGCGGGCAGATACGCAGTATTTT. Using reference TRBV7-2 and TRBJ2-3 for the parts outside the CDR3, the full variable domain is GAGVSQSPSNKVTEKGKDVELRCDPISGHTALYWYRQSLGQGLEFLIYFQGNSAPDKSGLPSDRFSAERTGGSVSTLTIQRTQQEDSAVYLCASSLVQRADTQYFGPGTRLTVL.

The rearrangement links TRBV28 to TRBJ1-1; D gene ambiguous. The CDR3 contains 14 residues. Deletions cut 5 bases from V and 6 bases from J, with 16 bases between. Germline loops: CDR1 MDHEN, CDR2 SYDVKM. The CDR3 sequence is CASSEPPGHPEAFF. As DNA, the CDR3 is TGTGCCAGCAGTGAGCCCCCAGGTCATCCTGAAGCTTTCTTT.